What follows describes a single TCR beta chain. The data were taken from a study of T cells in Graves' hyperthyroidism and ophthalmopathy. Patients aged 18 to 65 with hyperthyroidism were newly diagnosed, with duration under 2 months. CDR3 length equals 17 residues. Germline loops: CDR1 MNHNY, CDR2 SVGAGI (reference sequence). With 0 bases removed from V and 0 bases from J, the gap between germline ends came to 12 bases. RNA transcripts gave rise to amplified TCR beta CDR3 regions. Primed by the HTBI set, a first-round RT-PCR was run on the TCR CDR3. Using its own MiXCR run on the multiplex PCR reads, TCRdb lists one record per CDR3 protein. The sample carries 650,000 to 750,000 distinct CDR3 sequences, 14% recorded once.

The J gene is TRBJ2-1, the V gene TRBV6-6, with a tentative D call TRBD2 (6 bases). The clonotype originates from a young woman with Graves' hyperthyroidism. The source material was blood. Here the CDR3 reads CASSYSGLASSYNEQFF. CDR3 in DNA: TGTGCCAGCAGTTACTCGGGACTTGCTAGCTCCTACAATGAGCAGTTCTTC.